The clone carrying this T cell receptor (beta chain) was detected ten times or more. No antigen is known for it. Germline lookup yields CDR1 SGHVS and CDR2 FNYEAQ. Trimming removed 8 bases from V and 1 base from J; junction bases left unmatched: 18. The CDR3 is made up of 19 amino acids. In TCRdb, the reads were re-called with MiXCR into one record per CDR3 protein. The data contain about 68,000 distinct CDR3 sequences, under 25% of them seen just once; the ten biggest clones take up around three quarters. These data are taken from a study of T cell repertoires in cytomegalovirus infection. The source of this sequence is a human donor in good health (CMV status not recorded). Some clones in this sample may be carry-over from other donors' samples. This sequence joins TRBV7-6 and TRBJ2-5, with TRBD1 matching over 11 bases. Sequencing was done on a sample of PBMCs, sequenced either directly or after in vitro stimulation (not recorded which). The CDR3 DNA is TGTGCCAGCCGAAAAGACGGGCGTGGACAGGGGGCAGTCCAAGAGACCCAGTACTTC. It encodes CASRKDGRGQGAVQETQYF. Drawing the rest from reference TRBV7-6 and TRBJ2-5, the complete variable domain is GAGVSQSPRYKVTKRGQDVALRCDPISGHVSLYWYRQALGQGPEFLTYFNYEAQQDKSGLPNDRFSAERPEGSISTLTIQRTEQRDSAMYRCASRKDGRGQGAVQETQYFGPGTRLLVL.